The 24 T cell receptor beta chains reported below all come from one sample, sequenced in a study of T-cell memory formation after mild COVID-19. TCRdb fed the 5' RACE reads into MiXCR, producing one record per CDR3 protein. The data show about 400,000 distinct CDR3 sequences, with approximately 19% seen just once and around a fifth held by the top ten. What was sequenced was PBMCs or a T cell subset sorted from them (not recorded which). The receptors derive from a man between 18 and 35 years old who had mild COVID-19 (a few samples of this study predate the infection). Cell type and time point are not known.

The gene calls are TRBV12-3 or TRBV12-4 and TRBJ2-3; 13 bases are shared with TRBD2. V shed 4 bases, J shed 0 bases, and the junction held 7 bases outside the gene matches. This CDR3 has 18 amino acids. CDR3 bases: TGTGCCAGCAGTTCGCCGACGACTAGCGGGGGGAGCACAGATACGCAGTATTTT. This codes for CASSSPTTSGGSTDTQYF.

This clonotype was recorded a few times. This sequence joins TRBV5-1 and TRBJ2-7, with TRBD1 matching over 9 bases. This CDR3 is 16 amino acids long. Germline CDR1 SGHRS, CDR2 YFSETQ. V shed 0 bases, J shed 2 bases, and the junction held 6 bases outside the gene matches. The CDR3 spells CASSLARQGGTYEQYF. DNA for the CDR3: TGCGCCAGCAGCTTGGCCAGACAGGGGGGTACCTACGAGCAGTACTTC.

V is TRBV14 and J is TRBJ2-7, with no clear D. Germline values: CDR1 SGHDN, CDR2 FVKESK. The CDR3 runs 13 residues. V shed 4 bases and J shed 6 bases, with 13 bases lying between them. The CDR3 nucleotides read TGTGCCAGCAGCCCTACCTCGGTCGGCGAGCAGTACGTC. Translation: CASSPTSVGEQYV.

This clonotype occurred a few times. The rearrangement uses TRBV7-2 and TRBJ2-1, with D maybe TRBD2 (6 bases). This CDR3 contains 16 residues. V gave up 6 bases and J gave up 1 base, with 16 bases separating them. Germline V lookup: CDR1 SGHTA, CDR2 FQGNSA. The CDR3 DNA sequence: TGTGCCAGCAGGTCTCGCGGGGTCCGTTCCTACAATGAGCAGTTCTTC. It codes for CASRSRGVRSYNEQFF. The full variable domain, in which reference TRBV7-2 and TRBJ2-1 provide the parts outside the CDR3, is GAGVSQSPSNKVTEKGKDVELRCDPISGHTALYWYRQSLGQGLEFLIYFQGNSAPDKSGLPSDRFSAERTGGSVSTLTIQRTQQEDSAVYLCASRSRGVRSYNEQFFGPGTRLTVL.

The V and J genes are TRBV7-2 and TRBJ2-7, with 7 bases lining up with TRBD1. Germline V gene data show CDR1 as SGHTA and CDR2 as FQGNSA. After removal of 5 bases from V and 2 bases from J, the junction contained 6 bases not matched to a gene. The CDR3 has 14 amino acids. CDR3 in amino acids: CASSPGTATYEQYF. Written as DNA, the CDR3 is TGTGCCAGCAGCCCCGGGACAGCGACCTACGAGCAGTACTTC.

This clonotype was observed a few times. This sequence joins TRBV28 and TRBJ1-2; D call uncertain. The CDR3 extends over 14 amino acids. V was pared by 6 bases and J by 4 bases, with 15 bases between. The germline V gene has CDR1 MDHEN and CDR2 SYDVKM. CDR3 loop: CASSMGTLTYGYTF. The CDR3 region has the DNA TGTGCCAGCAGCATGGGAACACTCACCTATGGCTACACCTTC.

The table lists this clonotype with a few counts. This rearrangement joins TRBV5-1 to TRBJ2-7; no definite D call. V gave up 0 bases and J gave up 6 bases, with 16 bases separating them. Germline assignment: CDR1 SGHRS and CDR2 YFSETQ. The CDR3 extends over 15 amino acids. DNA for the CDR3: TGCGCCAGCAGCTTGGGCAATTTGCTCTCAGGCGAGCAGTACTTC. Its protein product is CASSLGNLLSGEQYF.

This clonotype was detected a few times. The V and J genes are TRBV29-1 and TRBJ2-1; a possible D gene is TRBD2 (7 bases). Between the trimmed V and J ends, which lost 7 bases and 5 bases, there was a span of 12 bases. Germline-derived CDR1 and CDR2 are SQVTM and ANQGSEA. This CDR3 has 12 amino acids. Here the CDR3 reads CSGGGLDNEQFF. CDR3 DNA: TGCAGCGGGGGGGGCCTAGACAATGAGCAGTTCTTC.

This chain links TRBV2 with TRBJ1-1, with D maybe TRBD1 (5 bases). Germline V gene lookup returns CDR1 SNHLY and CDR2 FYNNEI. V was clipped by 7 bases and J by 1 base, with 10 bases between them. There are 13 residues in the CDR3. The CDR3 nucleotides are TGTGCCAGCAATACCCAGGGGAACACTGAAGCTTTCTTT. Amino acid sequence: CASNTQGNTEAFF.

The chain links TRBV12-3 or TRBV12-4 to TRBJ1-1, with TRBD1 matching 9 bases. J was trimmed by 10 bases and V by 3 bases; bases with no gene match: 12. This CDR3 spans 15 amino acids. CDR3 DNA sequence: TGTGCCAGCAGTTTGGGGACAGGGATCCTAACGGGAGCTTTCTTT. Protein sequence: CASSLGTGILTGAFF.

J is TRBJ2-5 and V is TRBV19; 9 bases are shared with TRBD1. The germline gives CDR1 LNHDA, CDR2 SQIVND (reference sequence). The CDR3 is 16 residues long. V shed 3 bases and J 0 bases; nucleotides not matched to a gene: 5. In nucleotides, the CDR3 is TGTGCCAGTAGTATCGGGACAGGGAGGTACCAAGAGACCCAGTACTTC. Protein: CASSIGTGRYQETQYF.

V and J are TRBV11-3 and TRBJ2-5, with D possibly TRBD1 on 5 matching bases. Germline CDR1 and CDR2: SGHNT and YENEEA. The CDR3 is 13 residues long. V was shortened by 5 bases and J by 4 bases, with 11 bases between the two germline ends. The CDR3, as DNA: TGTGCCAGCAGCGACAAGGGGCCAGAGACCCAGTACTTC. Its translation is CASSDKGPETQYF.

There are a few counts of this clonotype. The chain joins TRBV5-5 to TRBJ2-7; D may be TRBD2 (6 bases). The CDR3 covers 13 residues. The V gene's germline CDR1 is SGHKS and CDR2 YYEKEE (reference sequence). The V and J ends lost 4 bases and 2 bases respectively, with 10 bases between them. CDR3 nucleotide sequence: TGTGCCAGCAGCCGGGAGCTCACCTACGAGCAGTACTTC. Protein product: CASSRELTYEQYF.

Regarding this clonotype: The junction departs from the called germline gene at one end, perhaps through a read error. The V and J genes are TRBV7-9 and TRBJ1-6; D gene uncertain. This CDR3 has 17 amino acids. CDR1 and CDR2 (germline): SEHNR, FQNEAQ (reference sequence). The CDR3 is CASSKIGTAPNYSPLHF. CDR3 DNA sequence: TGTGCCAGCAGCAAGATCGGAACTGCTCCCAACTATTCGCCCCTCCACTTT.

This clonotype was seen at least ten times. V is TRBV20-1 and J is TRBJ2-3, with a possible D match to TRBD2 (6 bases). The germline V gene encodes CDR1 DFQATT and CDR2 SNEGSKA (reference sequence). Trimming took off 3 bases at V and 0 bases at J, with 13 bases between the two ends. CDR3 size: 15 residues. CDR3 nucleotide sequence: TGCAGTGCTAGCCGGGGGACCATTAGCACAGATACGCAGTATTTT. Amino acids: CSASRGTISTDTQYF.

This clonotype was recorded at least ten times. The chain uses TRBV7-2 and TRBJ2-7; TRBD1 agrees at 9 bases. The CDR3 covers 14 residues. Trimming took 5 bases from V and 1 from J; bases not matched to a gene: 3. Germline loops: CDR1 SGHTA, CDR2 FQGNSA. The CDR3 sequence is CASSAGTGSYEQYV. The CDR3 region has the DNA TGTGCCAGCAGCGCCGGGACAGGGTCCTACGAGCAGTACGTC.

V and J are TRBV7-9 and TRBJ2-1; 8 bases map to TRBD2. CDR1 is SEHNR and CDR2 is FQNEAQ in the germline V gene (reference sequence). The CDR3 consists of 15 residues. Trimming at V came to 3 bases and at J to 6 bases, leaving 7 bases not matched to a gene. CDR3 DNA: TGTGCCAGCAGCTTGCTGACTAGCGTCTCCAATGAGCAGTTCTTC. Translating gives CASSLLTSVSNEQFF.

In its sample, this clonotype was seen a few times. The rearrangement joins TRBV7-9 to TRBJ1-2, with D perhaps TRBD1 (6 bases). Trimming removed 3 bases from V and 4 bases from J, with 18 bases in between. The CDR3 length is 16 residues. Germline-derived CDR1 and CDR2 are SEHNR and FQNEAQ (reference sequence). Here the CDR3 DNA reads TGTGCCAGCAGCTTTTCTGGGGGCAGGGAGAGCTATGGCTACACCTTC. This gives the protein CASSFSGGRESYGYTF.

This clonotype was picked up many times. V usage is TRBV3-1 and J usage is TRBJ2-3, with 7 bases fitting TRBD2. The germline V gene encodes CDR1 LGHDT and CDR2 YNNKEL (reference sequence). V dropped 4 bases and J dropped 0; count of bases not matched to a gene: 4. This CDR3 comprises 15 residues. CDR3 coding DNA: TGTGCCAGCAGCCCTACAGCGGGGAGCACAGATACGCAGTATTTT. Translation gives CASSPTAGSTDTQYF.

This clonotype came up a few times. V and J are TRBV11-1 and TRBJ2-7; perhaps TRBD1 as D (6 bases). This CDR3 region has 12 residues. Germline lookup yields CDR1 SGHAT and CDR2 FQDESV (reference sequence). The V end lost 6 bases, the J end lost 7 bases, and 13 bases lay between the germline ends. The CDR3: CASSSNRVEQYV. Here the CDR3 DNA reads TGTGCCAGCAGTTCAAACAGGGTAGAGCAGTACGTC.

The J gene is TRBJ2-7, the V gene TRBV2, with D perhaps TRBD1 (6 bases). The ends were cut back, 5 bases at V and 0 bases at J, with 11 bases in the middle. Germline values: CDR1 SNHLY, CDR2 FYNNEI. CDR3 length: 14 amino acids. This chain's CDR3 is CASSRTVSSYEQYV. The CDR3 nucleotides read TGTGCCAGCAGTAGGACAGTAAGCTCCTACGAGCAGTACGTC.

This clonotype has a handful of counts. The gene calls are TRBV6-2 or TRBV6-3 and TRBJ2-2, with D unresolved. With 0 bases removed from V and 7 bases from J, the gap between germline ends came to 6 bases. This CDR3 has 13 residues. CDR1 is MNHEY and CDR2 is SVGEGT in the germline V gene. CDR3 DNA: TGTGCCAGCAGTTACTCGCTCATCGGGGAGCTGTTTTTT. Amino acid sequence: CASSYSLIGELFF.

The V call is TRBV7-2, the J call TRBJ1-2; 8 bases fit TRBD1. The CDR3 loop spans 16 amino acids. The V and J ends lost 1 base and 5 bases, in that order; junction bases with no gene match: 9. Germline V gene lookup returns CDR1 SGHTA and CDR2 FQGNSA. CDR3 region: CASSLVGAGGAYGYTF. The CDR3 DNA sequence: TGTGCCAGCAGCTTAGTTGGGGCAGGGGGCGCGTATGGCTACACCTTC.

CDR3 protein: CASSSQIGTGSTDTQYF. The DNA of the CDR3 is TGCGCCAGCAGCTCGCAAATCGGGACAGGGAGCACAGATACGCAGTATTTT. The chain carries TRBV5-1 and TRBJ2-3, with 9 bases matching TRBD1. CDR1 and CDR2 from the germline V gene are SGHRS and YFSETQ. This CDR3 spans 17 amino acids. V shed 3 bases, J shed 0 bases, and the junction held 8 bases outside the gene matches.